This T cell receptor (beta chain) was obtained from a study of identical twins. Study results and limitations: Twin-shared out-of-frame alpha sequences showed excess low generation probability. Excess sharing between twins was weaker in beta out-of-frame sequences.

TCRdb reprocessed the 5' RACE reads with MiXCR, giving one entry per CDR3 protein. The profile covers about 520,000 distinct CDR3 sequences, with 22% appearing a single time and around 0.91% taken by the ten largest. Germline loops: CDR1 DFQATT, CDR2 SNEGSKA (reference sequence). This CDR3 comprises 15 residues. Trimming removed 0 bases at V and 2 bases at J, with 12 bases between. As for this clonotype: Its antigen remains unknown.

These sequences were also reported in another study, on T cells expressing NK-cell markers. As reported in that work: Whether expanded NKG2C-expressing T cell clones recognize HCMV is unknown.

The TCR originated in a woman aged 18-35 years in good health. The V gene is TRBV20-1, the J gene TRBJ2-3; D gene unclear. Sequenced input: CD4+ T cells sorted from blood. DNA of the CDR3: TGCAGTGCTAGAGATCGTAGATCCCCCACAGATACGCAGTATTTT. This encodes CSARDRRSPTDTQYF.